The subject of this entry is one TCR beta chain. Each UMI harboured a 6-nucleotide sample barcode and was appended via template switching. PCR of TCRalpha and TCRbeta cDNA was nested, with two rounds of approximately 17 and 9 cycles. TCRdb reanalyzed the 5' RACE reads and collapses them to one entry per CDR3 protein, without DNA. The sample has 300,000 to 400,000 distinct CDR3 sequences. The source of the sample is a study of monozygotic twins with inflammatory bowel disease. Germline CDR1 LGHNT, CDR2 FRNRAP. The CDR3 spans 17 residues. The rearrangement uses TRBV12-5 and TRBJ1-1. The specimen sequenced was blood. The source is a human donor with ulcerative colitis or Crohn's disease, or a healthy co-twin of an affected twin (not recorded which). The CDR3 loop reads CASSDTTSGSLNTEAFF. The full variable domain, with the rest looked up from reference TRBV12-5 and TRBJ1-1, is DARVTQTPRHKVTEMGQEVTMRCQPILGHNTVFWYRQTMMQGLELLAYFRNRAPLDDSGMPKDRFSAEMPDATLATLKIQPSEPRDSAVYFCASSDTTSGSLNTEAFFGQGTRLTVV.